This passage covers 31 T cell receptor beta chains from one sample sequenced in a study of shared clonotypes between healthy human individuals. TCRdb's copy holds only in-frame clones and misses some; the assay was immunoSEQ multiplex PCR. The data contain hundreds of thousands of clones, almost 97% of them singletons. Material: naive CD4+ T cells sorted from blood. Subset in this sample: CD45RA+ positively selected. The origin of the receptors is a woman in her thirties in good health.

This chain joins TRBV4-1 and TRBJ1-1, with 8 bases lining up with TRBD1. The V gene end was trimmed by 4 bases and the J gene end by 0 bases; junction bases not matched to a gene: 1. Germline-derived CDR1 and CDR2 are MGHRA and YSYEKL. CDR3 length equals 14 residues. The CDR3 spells CASSRTGMNTEAFF. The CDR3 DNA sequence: TGCGCCAGCAGCCGGACAGGGATGAACACTGAAGCTTTCTTT.

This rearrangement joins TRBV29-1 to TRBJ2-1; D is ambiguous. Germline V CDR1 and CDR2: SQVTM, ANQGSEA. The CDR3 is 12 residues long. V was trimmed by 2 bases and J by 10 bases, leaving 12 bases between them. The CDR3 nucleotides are TGCAGCGTTGAACCCGGAGTGGGCGAGCAGTTCTTC. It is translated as CSVEPGVGEQFF.

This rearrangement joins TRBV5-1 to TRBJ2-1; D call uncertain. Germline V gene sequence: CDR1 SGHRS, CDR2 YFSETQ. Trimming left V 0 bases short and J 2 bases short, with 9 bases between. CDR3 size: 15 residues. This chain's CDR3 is CASSLAKRAYNEQFF. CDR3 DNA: TGCGCCAGCAGCTTGGCGAAGCGCGCCTACAATGAGCAGTTCTTC.

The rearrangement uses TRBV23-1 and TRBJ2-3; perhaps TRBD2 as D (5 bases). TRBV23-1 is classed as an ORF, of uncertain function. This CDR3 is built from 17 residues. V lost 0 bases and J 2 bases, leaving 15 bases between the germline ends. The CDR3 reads CASSQSSGTLSTDTQYF. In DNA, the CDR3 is TGCGCCAGCAGTCAATCGAGCGGAACTTTGTCCACAGATACGCAGTATTTT.

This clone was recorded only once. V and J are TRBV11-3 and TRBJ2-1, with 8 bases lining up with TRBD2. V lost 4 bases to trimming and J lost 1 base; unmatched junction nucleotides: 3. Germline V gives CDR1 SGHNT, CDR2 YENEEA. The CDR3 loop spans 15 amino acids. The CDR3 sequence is CASSSGLVSYNEQFF. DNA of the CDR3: TGTGCCAGCAGCTCGGGACTAGTGTCCTACAATGAGCAGTTCTTC.

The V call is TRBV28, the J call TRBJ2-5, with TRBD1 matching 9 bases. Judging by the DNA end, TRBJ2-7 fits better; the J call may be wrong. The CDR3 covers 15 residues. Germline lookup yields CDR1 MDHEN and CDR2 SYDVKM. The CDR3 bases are TGTGCCAGCAGTTTAGGTGGGACAGGGAGGCACGAGCAGTACTTC. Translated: CASSLGGTGRHEQYF.

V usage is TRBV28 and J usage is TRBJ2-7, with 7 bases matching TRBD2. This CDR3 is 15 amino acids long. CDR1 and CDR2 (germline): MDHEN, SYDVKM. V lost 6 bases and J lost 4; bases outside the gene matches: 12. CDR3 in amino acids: CASRGSRGGGYEQYF. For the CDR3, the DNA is TGTGCCAGCAGGGGTAGCCGCGGGGGTGGATACGAGCAGTACTTC.

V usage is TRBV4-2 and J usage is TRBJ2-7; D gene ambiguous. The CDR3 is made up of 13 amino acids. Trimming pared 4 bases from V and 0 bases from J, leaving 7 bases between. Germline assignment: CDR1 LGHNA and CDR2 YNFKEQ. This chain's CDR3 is CASSRVDSYEQYF. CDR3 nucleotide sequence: TGTGCCAGCAGCCGGGTAGACTCCTACGAGCAGTACTTC.

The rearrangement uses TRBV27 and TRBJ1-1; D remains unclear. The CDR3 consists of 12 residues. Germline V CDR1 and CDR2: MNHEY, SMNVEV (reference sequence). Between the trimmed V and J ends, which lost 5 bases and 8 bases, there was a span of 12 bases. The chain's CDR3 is CASSDRTGEAFF. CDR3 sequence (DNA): TGTGCCAGCAGTGACCGGACGGGAGAAGCTTTCTTT.

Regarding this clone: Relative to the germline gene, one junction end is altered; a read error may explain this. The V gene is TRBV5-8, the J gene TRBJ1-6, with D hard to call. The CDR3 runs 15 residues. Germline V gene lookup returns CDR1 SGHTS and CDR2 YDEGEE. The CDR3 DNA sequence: TGTGCCAGCACCTTGGCGGGTTTCTATAATTCACCCCTCCACTTT. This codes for CASTLAGFYNSPLHF.

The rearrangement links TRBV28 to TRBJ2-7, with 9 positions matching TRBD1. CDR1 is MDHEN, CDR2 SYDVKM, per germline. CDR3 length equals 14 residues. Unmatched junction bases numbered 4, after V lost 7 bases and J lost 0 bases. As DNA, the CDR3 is TGTGCCAGCACCGGGACAGGGACCTCCTACGAGCAGTACTTC. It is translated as CASTGTGTSYEQYF.

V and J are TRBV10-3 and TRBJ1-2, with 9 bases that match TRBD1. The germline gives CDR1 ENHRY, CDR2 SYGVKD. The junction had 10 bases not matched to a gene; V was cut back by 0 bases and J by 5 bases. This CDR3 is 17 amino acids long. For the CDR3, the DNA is TGTGCCATCAGTGAGTCGATTGCGGACAGGGGAGGATATGGCTACACCTTC. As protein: CAISESIADRGGYGYTF.

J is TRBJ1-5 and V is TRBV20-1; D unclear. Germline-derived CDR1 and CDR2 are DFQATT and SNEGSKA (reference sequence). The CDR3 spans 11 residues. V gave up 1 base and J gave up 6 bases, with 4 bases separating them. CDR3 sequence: CSARGSQPQHF. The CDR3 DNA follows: TGCAGTGCTAGAGGGAGTCAGCCCCAGCATTTT.

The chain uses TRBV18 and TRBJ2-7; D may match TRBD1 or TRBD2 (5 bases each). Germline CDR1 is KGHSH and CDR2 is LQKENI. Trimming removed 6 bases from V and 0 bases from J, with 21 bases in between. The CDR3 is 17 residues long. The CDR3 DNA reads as TGTGCCAGCTCCCGTTATCTGGGACGGTCTATCTCCTACGAGCAGTACTTC. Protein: CASSRYLGRSISYEQYF.

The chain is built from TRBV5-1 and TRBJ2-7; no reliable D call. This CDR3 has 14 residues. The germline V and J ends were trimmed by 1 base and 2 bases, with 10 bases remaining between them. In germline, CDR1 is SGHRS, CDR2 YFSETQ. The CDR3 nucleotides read TGCGCCAGCAGCTTGTGGATAGGGACCTACGAGCAGTACTTC. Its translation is CASSLWIGTYEQYF.

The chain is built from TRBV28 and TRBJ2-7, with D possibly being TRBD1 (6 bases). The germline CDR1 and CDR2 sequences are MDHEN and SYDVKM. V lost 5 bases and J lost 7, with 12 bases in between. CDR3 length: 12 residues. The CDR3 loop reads CASSPRGWEQYF. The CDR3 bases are TGTGCCAGCAGTCCCAGGGGTTGGGAGCAGTACTTC.

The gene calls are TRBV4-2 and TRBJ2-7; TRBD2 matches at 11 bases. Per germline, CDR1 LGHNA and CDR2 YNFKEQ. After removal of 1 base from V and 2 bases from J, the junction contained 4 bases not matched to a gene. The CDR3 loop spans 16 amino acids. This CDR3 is CASSQVRLAGTYEQYF. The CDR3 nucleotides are TGTGCCAGCAGCCAAGTTCGACTAGCGGGGACCTACGAGCAGTACTTC.

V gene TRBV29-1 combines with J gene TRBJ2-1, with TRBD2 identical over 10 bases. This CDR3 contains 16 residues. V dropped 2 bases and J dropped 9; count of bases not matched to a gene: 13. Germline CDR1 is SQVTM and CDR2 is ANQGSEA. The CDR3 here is CSVESVSLAGAGEQFF. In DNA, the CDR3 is TGCAGCGTTGAATCCGTTAGTCTAGCGGGAGCGGGTGAGCAGTTCTTC.

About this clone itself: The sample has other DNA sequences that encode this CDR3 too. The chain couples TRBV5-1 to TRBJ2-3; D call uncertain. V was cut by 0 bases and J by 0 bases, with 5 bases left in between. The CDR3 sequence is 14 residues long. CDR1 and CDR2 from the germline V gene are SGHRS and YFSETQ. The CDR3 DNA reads TGCGCCAGCAGCTTGGAAGGGAGCACAGATACGCAGTATTTT. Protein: CASSLEGSTDTQYF. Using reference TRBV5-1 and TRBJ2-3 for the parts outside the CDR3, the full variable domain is KAGVTQTPRYLIKTRGQQVTLSCSPISGHRSVSWYQQTPGQGLQFLFEYFSETQRNKGNFPGRFSGRQFSNSRSEMNVSTLELGDSALYLCASSLEGSTDTQYFGPGTRLTVL.

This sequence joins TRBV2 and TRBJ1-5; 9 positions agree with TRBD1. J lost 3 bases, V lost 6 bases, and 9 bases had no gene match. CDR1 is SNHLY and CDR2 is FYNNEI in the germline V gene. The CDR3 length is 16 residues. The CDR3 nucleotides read TGTGCCAGCAGAGCACAGGGGGCCCCCTCCAATCAGCCCCAGCATTTT. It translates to CASRAQGAPSNQPQHF.

CDR3 region: CSVVLSYNEQFF. CDR3 in DNA: TGCAGCGTTGTTTTATCCTACAATGAGCAGTTCTTC. The rearrangement joins TRBV29-1 to TRBJ2-1, with no clear D. This CDR3 is built from 12 residues. Between the trimmed V and J ends, which lost 4 bases and 1 base, there was a span of 5 bases. The germline gives CDR1 SQVTM, CDR2 ANQGSEA.

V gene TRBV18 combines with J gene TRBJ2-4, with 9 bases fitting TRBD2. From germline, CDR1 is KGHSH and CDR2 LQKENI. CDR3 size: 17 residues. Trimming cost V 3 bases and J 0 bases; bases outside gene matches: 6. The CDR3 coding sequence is TGTGCCAGCTCACCTCGACTAGCGGAGATAGCCAAAAACATTCAGTACTTC. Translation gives CASSPRLAEIAKNIQYF.

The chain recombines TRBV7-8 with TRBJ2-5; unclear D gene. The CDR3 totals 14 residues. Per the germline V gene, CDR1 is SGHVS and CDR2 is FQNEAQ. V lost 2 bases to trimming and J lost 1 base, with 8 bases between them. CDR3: CASSLLWGQETQYF. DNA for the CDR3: TGTGCCAGCAGCTTACTTTGGGGCCAAGAGACCCAGTACTTC.

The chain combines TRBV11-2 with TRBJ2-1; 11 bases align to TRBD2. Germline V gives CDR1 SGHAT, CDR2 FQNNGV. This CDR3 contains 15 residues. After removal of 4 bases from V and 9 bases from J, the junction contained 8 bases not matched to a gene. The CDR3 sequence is CASSSRRLAGIEQFF. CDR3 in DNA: TGTGCCAGCAGCTCCAGGCGACTAGCGGGAATTGAGCAGTTCTTC. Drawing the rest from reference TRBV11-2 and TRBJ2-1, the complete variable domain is EAGVAQSPRYKIIEKRQSVAFWCNPISGHATLYWYQQILGQGPKLLIQFQNNGVVDDSQLPKDRFSAERLKGVDSTLKIQPAKLEDSAVYLCASSSRRLAGIEQFFGPGTRLTVL.

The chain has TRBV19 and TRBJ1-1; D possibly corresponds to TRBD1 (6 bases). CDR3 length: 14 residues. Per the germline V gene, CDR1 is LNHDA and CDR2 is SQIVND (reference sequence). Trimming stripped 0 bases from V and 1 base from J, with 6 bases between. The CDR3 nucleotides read TGTGCCAGTAGTATAGAACAGGGGAACACTGAAGCTTTCTTT. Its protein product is CASSIEQGNTEAFF.

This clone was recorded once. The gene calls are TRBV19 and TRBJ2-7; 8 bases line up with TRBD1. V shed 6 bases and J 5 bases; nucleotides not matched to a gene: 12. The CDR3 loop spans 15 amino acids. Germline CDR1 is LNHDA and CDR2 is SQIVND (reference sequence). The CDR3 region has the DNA TGTGCCAGTAGGTCCGTTGACAGGGGTTCCCACGAGCAGTACTTC. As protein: CASRSVDRGSHEQYF.

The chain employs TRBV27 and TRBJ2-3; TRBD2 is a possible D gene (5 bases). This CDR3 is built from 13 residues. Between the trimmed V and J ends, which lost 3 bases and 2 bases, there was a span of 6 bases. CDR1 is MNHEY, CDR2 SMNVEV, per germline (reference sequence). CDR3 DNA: TGTGCCAGCAGTTTGAGGGCCACAGATACGCAGTATTTT. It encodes CASSLRATDTQYF.

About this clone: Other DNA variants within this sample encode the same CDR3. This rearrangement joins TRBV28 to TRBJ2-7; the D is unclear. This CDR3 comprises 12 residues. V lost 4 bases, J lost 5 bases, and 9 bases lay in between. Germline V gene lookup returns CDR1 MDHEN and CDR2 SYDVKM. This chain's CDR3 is CASSSPTNEQYF. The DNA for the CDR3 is TGTGCCAGCAGTTCCCCCACGAACGAGCAGTACTTC.

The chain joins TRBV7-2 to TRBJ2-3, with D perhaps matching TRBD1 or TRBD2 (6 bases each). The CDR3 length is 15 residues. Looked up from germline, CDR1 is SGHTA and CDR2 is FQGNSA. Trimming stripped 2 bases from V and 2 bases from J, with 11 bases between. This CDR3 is CASSLRGPVTDTQYF. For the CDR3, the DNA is TGTGCCAGCAGCTTACGGGGGCCGGTCACAGATACGCAGTATTTT.

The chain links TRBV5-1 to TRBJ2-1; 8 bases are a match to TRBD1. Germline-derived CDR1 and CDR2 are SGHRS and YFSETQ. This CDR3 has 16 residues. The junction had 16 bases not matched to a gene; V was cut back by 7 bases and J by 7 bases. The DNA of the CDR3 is TGCGCCAGCGGCTGGGACCCCTGGCAGGGGGCGAATGAGCAGTTCTTC. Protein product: CASGWDPWQGANEQFF.

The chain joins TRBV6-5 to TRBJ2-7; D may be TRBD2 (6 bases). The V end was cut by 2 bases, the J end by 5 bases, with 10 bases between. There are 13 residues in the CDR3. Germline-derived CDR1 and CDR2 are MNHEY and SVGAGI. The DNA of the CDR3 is TGTGCCAGCAGTTACCGGGGGTTCCACGAGCAGTACTTC. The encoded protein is CASSYRGFHEQYF.